What follows are 24 T cell receptor beta chains derived from one specimen sequenced in a study of beta chain features in type 1 diabetes. Expressed TCRB transcripts were sequenced because the entire RNA isolate underwent reverse transcription. Using immunoSEQ multiplex PCR, the repertoire was profiled, and TCRdb retains in-frame clones only, with some absent. The table has roughly 140,000 clones, 6.9% seen once. The specimen sequenced was central memory CD4+ T cells from blood. These receptors were obtained from a woman younger than 45 in good health.

The rearrangement uses TRBV4-2 and TRBJ2-7, with D possibly being TRBD1 (7 bases). Trimming pared 1 base from V and 4 bases from J, leaving 11 bases between. The germline gives CDR1 LGHNA, CDR2 YNFKEQ. This CDR3 region has 14 residues. The CDR3 region is CASSQGRDSYEQYF. The CDR3 bases are TGTGCCAGCAGCCAAGGGCGGGACAGTTACGAGCAGTACTTC.

This clone was observed a few times. This chain uses TRBV4-3 with TRBJ2-5, with 7 bases that match TRBD2. The DNA end is a closer match to TRBJ2-7, so the J assignment may be wrong. In germline, CDR1 is LGHNA, CDR2 YSLEER. The CDR3 extends over 17 amino acids. The CDR3 here is CASSQDPPGFGGGEQYF. CDR3 nucleotides: TGCGCCAGCAGCCAAGATCCCCCTGGCTTTGGGGGGGGCGAGCAGTACTTC.

The chain combines TRBV5-4 with TRBJ1-5, with D perhaps matching TRBD1 (5 bases). Trimming cost V 2 bases and J 0 bases, with 15 bases left between them. The CDR3 runs 17 residues. The V gene's germline CDR1 is SGHNT and CDR2 YYREEE (reference sequence). DNA of the CDR3: TGTGCCAGCAGCTTCTCTGCAGGGAGGGGTAGCAATCAGCCCCAGCATTTT. Translation: CASSFSAGRGSNQPQHF.

There are a few counts of this clone. One end of the junction does not line up with germline, which may come from a read error. The rearrangement joins TRBV28 to TRBJ2-3; possible D gene TRBD2, 6 bases. Germline-derived CDR1 and CDR2 are MDHEN and SYDVKM. The CDR3 loop spans 15 amino acids. CDR3 in DNA: TGTGCCAGCGGCCTGTTGGAGGGCCGGGGAGATACGCGGTATTTT. This encodes CASGLLEGRGDTRYF.

The chain has TRBV18 and TRBJ2-6, with 9 bases matching TRBD2. V lost 2 bases and J lost 1; bases outside the gene matches: 6. Germline-derived CDR1 and CDR2 are KGHSH and LQKENI. The CDR3 loop spans 18 amino acids. The CDR3 DNA reads TGTGCCAGCTCACCAGTCCTAGCGGGAAGGTCTGGGGCCAACGTCCTGACTTTC. Translation gives CASSPVLAGRSGANVLTF.

This clone was counted only a few times. This chain links TRBV5-6 with TRBJ2-7; no clear D gene. Trimming shortened V by 1 base and J by 2 bases, and 10 bases separated the two germline ends. Looked up from germline, CDR1 is SGHDT and CDR2 is YYEEEE. The length of the CDR3 is 14 residues. The CDR3 DNA sequence: TGTGCCAGCAGCTTGTCTAACGGAGCCTACGAGCAGTACTTC. Amino acid sequence: CASSLSNGAYEQYF.

This chain uses TRBV7-9 with TRBJ1-5; 9 positions agree with TRBD1. V lost 5 bases and J lost 1; bases outside the gene matches: 3. Germline CDR1 SEHNR, CDR2 FQNEAQ (reference sequence). This CDR3 has 15 residues. The DNA for the CDR3 is TGTGCCAGCAGCCCGGACAGGGGCAGCAATCAGCCCCAGCATTTT. It encodes CASSPDRGSNQPQHF.

Here the CDR3 reads CASSPPRGNIGYEQYF. As DNA, the CDR3 is TGTGCCAGCTCACCCCCCCGGGGGAATATAGGGTACGAGCAGTACTTC. V gene TRBV18 combines with J gene TRBJ2-7; perhaps TRBD2 as D (6 bases). Germline values: CDR1 KGHSH, CDR2 LQKENI. Trimming stripped 3 bases from V and 4 bases from J, with 19 bases between. The CDR3 has 16 residues.

In its sample, this clone was seen a few times. The chain employs TRBV9 and TRBJ2-7; the D gene is possibly TRBD1 (6 bases). CDR3 length: 14 amino acids. Looked up from germline, CDR1 is SGDLS and CDR2 is YYNGEE. V was shortened by 2 bases and J by 6 bases, with 15 bases between the two germline ends. The CDR3 protein is CASSVRPGDGEQYF. The CDR3 DNA follows: TGTGCCAGCAGCGTCCGTCCAGGGGATGGCGAGCAGTACTTC.

For this clone: It differs at one base from a far larger clone, so likely a read error. The V gene is TRBV6-5, the J gene TRBJ2-5; the D is unclear. The DNA end is more similar to TRBJ2-7, so the J call may be wrong. CDR1 is MNHEY and CDR2 is SVGAGI in the germline V gene. The CDR3 runs 13 residues. CDR3 in amino acids: CAISDEETYEQYF. CDR3 DNA sequence: TGTGCCATCAGTGACGAGGAAACCTACGAGCAGTACTTC.

The chain joins TRBV7-9 to TRBJ2-7; the match to TRBD1 covers 10 bases. Losses at the gene ends were 4 bases for V and 2 bases for J; bases not matched to a gene: 5. This CDR3 comprises 15 residues. Germline lookup yields CDR1 SEHNR and CDR2 FQNEAQ (reference sequence). CDR3 protein: CASSSAGTGAYEQYF. DNA for the CDR3: TGTGCCAGCAGCTCCGCCGGGACAGGGGCCTACGAGCAGTACTTC.

This clone was picked up a small number of times. The chain combines TRBV13 with TRBJ2-5; D may be TRBD1 (6 bases). V was shortened by 6 bases and J by 5 bases, with 13 bases between the two germline ends. Per germline, CDR1 PRHDT and CDR2 FYEKMQ (reference sequence). The CDR3 is made up of 13 amino acids. For the CDR3, the DNA is TGTGCCAGCAGTTCTGACAGGCTCGAGACCCAGTACTTC. It is translated as CASSSDRLETQYF.

This clone was seen a few times. The chain has TRBV2 and TRBJ2-2; tentative D call: TRBD2 (6 bases). The CDR3 sequence is 13 residues long. CDR1 and CDR2 from the germline V gene are SNHLY and FYNNEI. Trimming cost V 6 bases and J 3 bases, with 8 bases left between them. The CDR3, as DNA: TGTGCCAGCAGGAGGGACTACACCGGGGAGCTGTTTTTT. Translating gives CASRRDYTGELFF. The whole variable domain, filled in from reference TRBV2 and TRBJ2-2, reads EPEVTQTPSHQVTQMGQEVILRCVPISNHLYFYWYRQILGQKVEFLVSFYNNEISEKSEIFDDQFSVERPDGSNFTLKIRSTKLEDSAMYFCASRRDYTGELFFGEGSRLTVL.

J is TRBJ2-3 and V is TRBV19; possibly TRBD2 for D (6 bases). V shed 0 bases and J shed 0 bases, with 13 bases lying between them. The CDR3 has 17 amino acids. Germline V CDR1 and CDR2: LNHDA, SQIVND (reference sequence). Written as DNA, the CDR3 is TGTGCCAGTAGTATAGATCATTCGGGGGTGAGCACAGATACGCAGTATTTT. This codes for CASSIDHSGVSTDTQYF.

V is TRBV7-6 and J is TRBJ2-2; maybe TRBD2 (6 bases). The CDR3 is 14 residues long. Looked up from germline, CDR1 is SGHVS and CDR2 is FNYEAQ. The V and J ends lost 5 bases and 13 bases respectively, with 20 bases between them. CDR3 region: CASSPRLGGLWLFF. Written as DNA, the CDR3 is TGTGCCAGCAGCCCCCGGTTGGGCGGACTATGGCTGTTTTTT. The full variable domain, with the rest looked up from reference TRBV7-6 and TRBJ2-2, is GAGVSQSPRYKVTKRGQDVALRCDPISGHVSLYWYRQALGQGPEFLTYFNYEAQQDKSGLPNDRFSAERPEGSISTLTIQRTEQRDSAMYRCASSPRLGGLWLFFGEGSRLTVL.

Ten or more counts support this clone. This chain joins TRBV29-1 and TRBJ2-3; 11 positions match TRBD2. V was pared by 6 bases and J by 6 bases, with 8 bases of the junction left unmatched. CDR1 and CDR2 (germline): SQVTM, ANQGSEA. The CDR3 loop spans 14 amino acids. CDR3 loop: CSVIAGGSSDTQYF. For the CDR3, the DNA is TGCAGCGTAATAGCGGGAGGGAGTAGCGATACGCAGTATTTT.

This clone occurred a few times. The J gene is TRBJ1-2, the V gene TRBV4-3; the D gene is possibly TRBD1 (6 bases). Trimming took off 3 bases at V and 0 bases at J, with 14 bases between the two ends. In germline, CDR1 is LGHNA, CDR2 YSLEER. This CDR3 has 16 amino acids. CDR3 loop: CASSQIDRTSNYGYTF. The CDR3 coding sequence is TGCGCCAGCAGCCAGATAGACAGGACTTCTAACTATGGCTACACCTTC.

The chain uses TRBV7-2 and TRBJ2-2; no clear D gene. With 5 bases removed from V and 6 bases from J, the gap between germline ends came to 10 bases. The CDR3 has 13 residues. CDR1 and CDR2 from the germline V gene are SGHTA and FQGNSA. The CDR3 region is CASSHNYAGELFF. The CDR3 DNA reads TGTGCCAGCAGCCACAACTACGCCGGGGAGCTGTTTTTT.

Regarding this clone: Other DNA sequences of this sample code for an identical CDR3. The genes are TRBV28 and TRBJ2-7; 9 positions match TRBD1. V lost 8 bases to trimming and J lost 7 bases; unmatched junction nucleotides: 6. CDR1 is MDHEN and CDR2 is SYDVKM in the germline V gene. CDR3 length: 12 amino acids. For the CDR3, the DNA is TGTGCCAGCCGGACAGGGGCAAGGGAGCAGTACTTC. Amino acids: CASRTGAREQYF.

Only a few counts were recorded for this clone. The chain recombines TRBV7-2 with TRBJ2-5, with TRBD1 as a possible D gene (5 bases). The germline V gene encodes CDR1 SGHTA and CDR2 FQGNSA. The V and J ends lost 4 bases and 5 bases respectively, with 17 bases between them. The length of the CDR3 is 15 residues. The chain's CDR3 is CASSSNRQGGETQYF. CDR3 DNA sequence: TGTGCCAGCAGCTCCAACCGCCAGGGTGGGGAGACCCAGTACTTC. The variable domain in full, with the rest retrieved from reference TRBV7-2 and TRBJ2-5, is GAGVSQSPSNKVTEKGKDVELRCDPISGHTALYWYRQSLGQGLEFLIYFQGNSAPDKSGLPSDRFSAERTGGSVSTLTIQRTQQEDSAVYLCASSSNRQGGETQYFGPGTRLLVL.

This clone has a single count. CDR3 amino acids: CASKATENTGELFF. In DNA, the CDR3 is TGTGCCAGCAAGGCGACAGAGAACACCGGGGAGCTGTTTTTT. The chain recombines TRBV28 with TRBJ2-2, with D maybe TRBD1 (5 bases). This CDR3 contains 14 residues. The germline gives CDR1 MDHEN, CDR2 SYDVKM. With 7 bases removed from V and 1 base from J, the gap between germline ends came to 10 bases.

This chain connects TRBV5-5 to TRBJ1-3, with 7 nucleotides matching TRBD1. Trimming removed 4 bases from V and 4 bases from J; junction bases left unmatched: 5. CDR1 SGHKS and CDR2 YYEKEE come from the germline V gene (reference sequence). There are 14 residues in the CDR3. For the CDR3, the DNA is TGTGCCAGCAGCCAAGGGACAGCCGGAAACACCATATATTTT. As protein: CASSQGTAGNTIYF.

This chain connects TRBV9 to TRBJ2-2; no firm D call. The CDR3 contains 15 residues. Germline CDR1 reads SGDLS; CDR2 reads YYNGEE. V lost 2 bases and J 1 base, leaving 9 bases between the germline ends. CDR3 sequence (DNA): TGTGCCAGCAGCGTTACAAGTCAGAACACCGGGGAGCTGTTTTTT. This codes for CASSVTSQNTGELFF.

The chain has TRBV7-8 and TRBJ1-1; TRBD1 matches 7 bases. The germline V gene encodes CDR1 SGHVS and CDR2 FQNEAQ. J was trimmed by 0 bases and V by 5 bases; bases with no gene match: 3. The CDR3 has 14 amino acids. In nucleotides, the CDR3 is TGTGCCAGCAGCCTTACAGGGGTGAACACTGAAGCTTTCTTT. Residues: CASSLTGVNTEAFF. The whole variable domain, filled in from reference TRBV7-8 and TRBJ1-1, reads GAGVSQSPRYKVAKRGQDVALRCDPISGHVSLFWYQQALGQGPEFLTYFQNEAQLDKSGLPSDRFFAERPEGSVSTLKIQRTQQEDSAVYLCASSLTGVNTEAFFGQGTRLTVV.